The clone carrying this T cell receptor beta chain was counted a few times. Germline V lookup: CDR1 SGDLS, CDR2 YYNGEE. V dropped 4 bases and J dropped 3 bases, with 10 bases sitting between them. CDR3 length: 13 amino acids. The sample is drawn from a study of T-cell reconstitution after alpha-beta-depleted transplantation in children. It was with unique molecular identifiers that the TCRbeta library was prepared. TCRdb re-analysed the PCR reads in MiXCR, keeping a single row per CDR3 protein. Seen here are about 610,000 distinct CDR3 sequences, about 10% observed once, and the top ten hold 3.5% to 5%.

Source: PBMCs from the stem cell graft donor, taken from the stem cell graft. This receptor was taken from a human donor who donated a stem cell graft to a child with acute myeloid leukemia. The J gene is TRBJ2-5, the V gene TRBV9; D is uncertain. The CDR3 nucleotides are TGTGCCAGCAGCTACGATTCGGAAGAGACCCAGTACTTC. It yields the protein CASSYDSEETQYF.